The 23 T cell receptor beta chains given below trace back to one sample, sequenced in a study of human T cells and chemical hapten exposure. Sample time point: patch test 2, 6 weeks after DPC sensitization. Treatment indicated: therapeutic diphenylcyclopropenone sensitization with weekly scalp DPC. TCRdb re-derived calls from the RACE reads in MiXCR, one entry per CDR3 protein. The sample consists of 360,000 or so distinct CDR3 sequences, about 6% of them appearing once. The sample was whole blood, taken in connection with sensitization to the hapten diphenylcyclopropenone (DPC). These receptors were taken from a woman under 30 with alopecia areata. Some clones in this sample may be carry-over from other donors' samples.

This clonotype showed up just a few times. The chain combines TRBV4-2 with TRBJ1-2; no firm D call. V gave up 0 bases and J gave up 4 bases, with 9 bases separating them. The CDR3 has 14 residues. Germline V gives CDR1 LGHNA, CDR2 YNFKEQ. CDR3 region: CASSQDNEGYGYTF. DNA for the CDR3: TGTGCCAGCAGCCAAGATAATGAGGGCTATGGCTACACCTTC.

This chain connects TRBV5-6 to TRBJ1-1; 9 bases align to TRBD1. Per germline, CDR1 SGHDT and CDR2 YYEEEE. Trimming cost V 5 bases and J 8 bases; bases outside gene matches: 10. CDR3 length equals 14 residues. The CDR3 sequence: CASRYRDRELEAFF. DNA for the CDR3: TGTGCCAGCAGATACCGGGACAGGGAGTTGGAAGCTTTCTTT.

Many counts were recorded for this clonotype. V usage is TRBV3-1 and J usage is TRBJ2-3; TRBD1 or TRBD2 may be the D gene (6 bases each). CDR1 and CDR2 (germline): LGHDT, YNNKEL (reference sequence). V lost 4 bases, J lost 2 bases, and 13 bases lay in between. The CDR3 loop spans 15 amino acids. The CDR3 loop is CASSRTGGHTDTQYF. In nucleotides, the CDR3 is TGTGCCAGCAGCCGAACTGGGGGGCACACAGATACGCAGTATTTT.

This clonotype has ten or more counts. The chain employs TRBV2 and TRBJ2-3, with TRBD2 identical over 8 bases. The CDR3 has 16 amino acids. The junction had 5 bases not matched to a gene; V was cut back by 2 bases and J by 1 base. Germline V gives CDR1 SNHLY, CDR2 FYNNEI. CDR3 sequence (DNA): TGTGCCAGCAGTGAAACCAGCGGGGGTCGCACAGATACGCAGTATTTT. Its translation is CASSETSGGRTDTQYF.

This clonotype has ten or more counts. The chain combines TRBV12-3 or TRBV12-4 with TRBJ1-5, with D possibly matching TRBD1 (6 bases). V gave up 1 base and J gave up 4 bases, with 11 bases separating them. The CDR3 contains 15 residues. CDR3 protein: CASSLGPGANQPQHF. CDR3 DNA sequence: TGTGCCAGCAGTTTAGGTCCAGGGGCTAATCAGCCCCAGCATTTT.

The gene calls are TRBV5-1 and TRBJ2-5; TRBD2 aligns across 10 bases. J was trimmed by 5 bases and V by 4 bases; bases with no gene match: 8. CDR1 is SGHRS and CDR2 is YFSETQ in the germline V gene. The CDR3 consists of 15 residues. CDR3 sequence reads: CASSPGLAFLETQYF. CDR3 coding DNA: TGCGCCAGCAGCCCGGGACTAGCGTTTTTGGAGACCCAGTACTTC. The full variable domain, its missing parts supplied by reference TRBV5-1 and TRBJ2-5, is KAGVTQTPRYLIKTRGQQVTLSCSPISGHRSVSWYQQTPGQGLQFLFEYFSETQRNKGNFPGRFSGRQFSNSRSEMNVSTLELGDSALYLCASSPGLAFLETQYFGPGTRLLVL.

This clonotype was seen at least ten times. V is TRBV5-1 and J is TRBJ1-6; D might be TRBD1 (6 bases). This CDR3 is built from 18 residues. Germline V gene data show CDR1 as SGHRS and CDR2 as YFSETQ. Trimming shortened V by 7 bases and J by 7 bases, and 27 bases separated the two germline ends. In DNA form, the CDR3 reads TGCGCCAGCGCCCGGGACAACGGCTACTCCCGGAGGAATTCACCCCTCCACTTT. Residues: CASARDNGYSRRNSPLHF.

In this sample, this clonotype turned up many times. J is TRBJ2-7 and V is TRBV20-1; the match to TRBD2 covers 11 bases. From germline, CDR1 is DFQATT and CDR2 SNEGSKA (reference sequence). This CDR3 contains 14 residues. Trimming at V came to 5 bases and at J to 6 bases, leaving 9 bases not matched to a gene. The DNA of the CDR3 is TGCAGTGCTCATAGCGGGGGGGCCGCGAGCGAGCAGTACTTC. As protein: CSAHSGGAASEQYF.

The rearrangement links TRBV12-3 or TRBV12-4 to TRBJ2-7; perhaps TRBD1 as D (6 bases). V shed 6 bases and J shed 2 bases, with 20 bases lying between them. The CDR3 runs 16 residues. DNA for the CDR3: TGTGCCAGCAGGCCCCCCCAGGGGCAGGGTACCTACGAGCAGTACTTC. Translation: CASRPPQGQGTYEQYF.

The sample holds many counts of this clonotype. The chain joins TRBV4-2 to TRBJ1-1, with 8 bases that match TRBD1. The V and J ends lost 2 bases and 5 bases, in that order; junction bases with no gene match: 10. The V gene's germline CDR1 is LGHNA and CDR2 YNFKEQ. CDR3 length: 16 residues. The CDR3 sequence: CASSQPWTGSVTEAFF. Written as DNA, the CDR3 is TGTGCCAGCAGCCAACCCTGGACAGGGTCAGTAACTGAAGCTTTCTTT.

Comments on this clonotype: This clone may be a read error of a much larger clone one base away. The chain uses TRBV6-2 or TRBV6-3 and TRBJ1-1, with D perhaps matching TRBD1 (5 bases). Germline V lookup: CDR1 MNHEY, CDR2 SVGEGT. CDR3 length: 15 amino acids. The CDR3 is CTSSQVLQGPTEAFF. CDR3 nucleotides: TGTACCAGCAGCCAAGTTCTTCAGGGCCCCACTGAAGCTTTCTTT.

This clonotype has a count of ten or more. The chain recombines TRBV4-3 with TRBJ2-3, with a possible D match to TRBD1 (6 bases). Per the germline V gene, CDR1 is LGHNA and CDR2 is YSLEER. The CDR3 is made up of 17 amino acids. V was trimmed by 2 bases and J by 5 bases, leaving 20 bases between them. The chain's CDR3 is CASSQQVGGGAQDTQYF. CDR3 DNA: TGCGCCAGCAGCCAACAAGTAGGGGGTGGGGCCCAAGATACGCAGTATTTT.

The V call is TRBV6-2 or TRBV6-3, the J call TRBJ2-3; a weak D match, TRBD1 (6 bases). Trimming left V 4 bases short and J 4 bases short, with 18 bases between. The CDR3 is 16 amino acids. Germline CDR1 reads MNHEY; CDR2 reads SVGEGT. CDR3 DNA: TGTGCCAGCAGTTCATCAGGGGTGGAGATCGCAGATACGCAGTATTTT. Amino acids: CASSSSGVEIADTQYF.

The V gene is TRBV6-2 or TRBV6-3, the J gene TRBJ1-5; the D is unclear. V lost 6 bases and J 4 bases, leaving 13 bases between the germline ends. The CDR3 spans 14 residues. Per germline, CDR1 MNHEY and CDR2 SVGEGT. CDR3 sequence (DNA): TGTGCCAGCAGCACGACGGGCCAGAATCAGCCCCAGCATTTT. Translating it yields CASSTTGQNQPQHF.

The V call is TRBV5-1, the J call TRBJ1-3, with TRBD1 as a possible D gene (6 bases). Looked up from germline, CDR1 is SGHRS and CDR2 is YFSETQ. V was pared by 2 bases and J by 3 bases, with 12 bases between. The length of the CDR3 is 15 residues. CDR3 DNA: TGCGCCAGCAGCTTATCGACAGGTCTTGGAAACACCATATATTTT. Protein: CASSLSTGLGNTIYF.

This chain connects TRBV18 to TRBJ2-7; TRBD1 agrees at 8 bases. CDR1 is KGHSH, CDR2 LQKENI, per germline. The CDR3 sequence is 15 residues long. V shed 4 bases and J 2 bases; nucleotides not matched to a gene: 7. The CDR3 protein is CASSQKTGAAYEQYF. In nucleotides, the CDR3 is TGTGCCAGCTCACAAAAGACAGGGGCAGCCTACGAGCAGTACTTC.

With regard to this clonotype: Germline is not matched at one junction end, which may reflect a read error. This CDR3 is CAVSLEVRTDTQYF. The CDR3 nucleotides read TGTGCCGTCAGCCTTGAGGTTCGCACAGATACGCAGTATTTT. The chain couples TRBV10-3 to TRBJ2-3, with no clear D. The CDR3 covers 14 residues. The germline V gene has CDR1 ENHRY and CDR2 SYGVKD.

This clonotype has a count of ten or more. The chain carries TRBV7-2 and TRBJ2-2; no clear D. V was clipped by 5 bases and J by 1 base, with 11 bases between them. CDR1 is SGHTA, CDR2 FQGNSA, per germline. The CDR3 totals 15 residues. The CDR3 loop reads CASSPPPENTGELFF. CDR3 bases: TGTGCCAGCAGCCCCCCACCGGAGAACACCGGGGAGCTGTTTTTT. Together with reference TRBV7-2 and TRBJ2-2, the CDR3 gives the full variable domain: GAGVSQSPSNKVTEKGKDVELRCDPISGHTALYWYRQSLGQGLEFLIYFQGNSAPDKSGLPSDRFSAERTGGSVSTLTIQRTQQEDSAVYLCASSPPPENTGELFFGEGSRLTVL.

This clonotype has at least ten counts. This chain connects TRBV6-6 to TRBJ2-4, with D perhaps TRBD1 (8 bases). This CDR3 comprises 17 residues. The germline gives CDR1 MNHNY, CDR2 SVGAGI (reference sequence). Trimming removed 5 bases at V and 0 bases at J, with 17 bases between. The CDR3 DNA follows: TGTGCCAGCAGTAGAGGACAGGGAGGGATAGCCAAAAACATTCAGTACTTC. Translated, it gives CASSRGQGGIAKNIQYF.

The chain uses TRBV28 and TRBJ2-6, with TRBD1 as a possible D gene (6 bases). CDR3 length: 20 residues. V was pared by 4 bases and J by 2 bases, with 24 bases between. CDR1 MDHEN and CDR2 SYDVKM come from the germline V gene. In nucleotides, the CDR3 is TGTGCCAGCAGTTCGTACCTTACAGGGCCTCTAGGTGCTGGGGCCAACGTCCTGACTTTC. Protein sequence: CASSSYLTGPLGAGANVLTF.

This chain uses TRBV6-2 or TRBV6-3 with TRBJ2-7; 11 nucleotides align to TRBD2. Losses at the gene ends were 8 bases for V and 1 base for J; bases not matched to a gene: 4. The CDR3 is 14 residues long. CDR1 and CDR2 from the germline V gene are MNHEY and SVGEGT. The CDR3 here is CASRPSGGSYEQYF. As DNA, the CDR3 is TGTGCCAGCCGTCCTAGCGGGGGGTCCTACGAGCAGTACTTC.

This clonotype was recorded a few times. The rearrangement uses TRBV3-1 and TRBJ1-4; 9 positions agree with TRBD1. The CDR3 is 18 residues long. CDR1 is LGHDT, CDR2 YNNKEL, per germline (reference sequence). Trimming removed 1 base from V and 5 bases from J; junction bases left unmatched: 11. CDR3 region: CASSQATGGWRRNEKLFF. The CDR3 nucleotides are TGTGCCAGCAGCCAAGCTACAGGGGGCTGGAGACGGAATGAAAAACTGTTTTTT.

This clonotype was counted ten times or more. The chain employs TRBV6-2 or TRBV6-3 and TRBJ2-6; D is ambiguous. This CDR3 contains 15 residues. Germline-derived CDR1 and CDR2 are MNHEY and SVGEGT. V was trimmed by 3 bases and J by 0 bases, leaving 6 bases between them. DNA for the CDR3: TGTGCCAGCAGTTATAGGAGCTCTGGGGCCAACGTCCTGACTTTC. Protein sequence: CASSYRSSGANVLTF.